A selection of T cell receptor beta chains follows, all from one sample in a study of blood T cell repertoires in COVID-19. Profiling relied on immunoSEQ multiplex PCR, and the TCRdb table lists in-frame clones only, not all of them. The sample lists hundreds of thousands of clones, 85% seen once, with more than 3% in the top ten. Sequenced input: peripheral blood. The source is a woman under 30 with acute or convalescent COVID-19. The CDR3 runs from the conserved cysteine through the conserved F or W. Fields, in order: D gene, J gene, clone size, V gene, CDR3 protein, CDR3 DNA. A D gene is named only where the DNA matches it firmly. Rows may omit the clone size; those that give it use once, few, many or a size class.

D gene: -; J gene: TRBJ2-7; clone size: -; V gene: TRBV5-6; CDR3 protein: CASSLTEGHYEQYF; CDR3 DNA: TGTGCCAGCAGCTTGACAGAAGGACACTACGAGCAGTACTTC
D gene: TRBD1; J gene: TRBJ1-4; clone size: -; V gene: TRBV27; CDR3 protein: CASSLVGQAREKLFF; CDR3 DNA: TGTGCCAGCAGTTTGGTGGGACAGGCTCGTGAAAAACTGTTTTTT
D gene: -; J gene: TRBJ1-6; clone size: -; V gene: TRBV6-5; CDR3 protein: CASSLTGNNSPLHF; CDR3 DNA: TGTGCCAGCAGTTTAACAGGGAATAATTCACCCCTCCACTTT
D gene: -; J gene: TRBJ1-2; clone size: -; V gene: TRBV6-5; CDR3 protein: CASSRGQIYAGYTF; CDR3 DNA: TGTGCCAGCAGTCGTGGACAGATCTACGCTGGCTACACCTTC
D gene: TRBD2; J gene: TRBJ2-7; clone size: once; V gene: TRBV9; CDR3 protein: CASSAGTSGYEQYF; CDR3 DNA: TGTGCCAGCAGCGCCGGGACTAGCGGTTACGAGCAGTACTTC
D gene: -; J gene: TRBJ2-2; clone size: -; V gene: TRBV19; CDR3 protein: CARPVRLKNTGELFF; CDR3 DNA: TGTGCCAGGCCGGTCAGACTAAAGAACACCGGGGAGCTGTTTTTT
D gene: -; J gene: TRBJ1-5; clone size: -; V gene: TRBV5-6; CDR3 protein: CASGSLRLGSNQPQHF; CDR3 DNA: TGTGCCAGCGGGAGCTTGCGGTTGGGAAGCAATCAGCCCCAGCATTTT
D gene: TRBD2; J gene: TRBJ2-1; clone size: -; V gene: TRBV24-1; CDR3 protein: CATSDLQLAGGNEQFF; CDR3 DNA: TGTGCCACCAGTGATTTGCAACTAGCGGGGGGCAATGAGCAGTTCTTC
D gene: TRBD1; J gene: TRBJ1-2; clone size: -; V gene: TRBV19; CDR3 protein: CASSTSIQGNGYTF; CDR3 DNA: TGTGCCAGTAGCACATCCATACAGGGGAATGGCTACACCTTC
D gene: -; J gene: TRBJ1-1; clone size: -; V gene: TRBV30; CDR3 protein: CAWSLYLGVSNTEAFF; CDR3 DNA: TGTGCCTGGAGTCTATACCTCGGGGTTAGTAACACTGAAGCTTTCTTT
D gene: -; J gene: TRBJ1-6; clone size: -; V gene: TRBV5-1; CDR3 protein: CASRPRDPGEGSPLHF; CDR3 DNA: TGCGCCAGCAGGCCCCGAGACCCAGGGGAAGGTTCACCCCTCCACTTT
D gene: -; J gene: TRBJ2-3; clone size: -; V gene: TRBV27; CDR3 protein: CASSRRSGLADTQYF; CDR3 DNA: TGTGCCAGCAGCCGAAGGTCAGGACTCGCAGATACGCAGTATTTT
D gene: -; J gene: TRBJ1-3; clone size: -; V gene: TRBV5-1; CDR3 protein: CASSSDSSSSGNTIYF; CDR3 DNA: TGCGCCAGCAGCTCGGACAGTTCGAGCTCTGGAAACACCATATATTTT
D gene: -; J gene: TRBJ2-7; clone size: -; V gene: TRBV7-8; CDR3 protein: CASSLVGGISSYEQYF; CDR3 DNA: TGTGCCAGCAGCTTGGTTGGGGGGATAAGCTCCTACGAGCAGTACTTC
D gene: -; J gene: TRBJ2-5; clone size: -; V gene: TRBV28; CDR3 protein: CASSTDRPQETQYF; CDR3 DNA: TGTGCCAGCAGTACCGACAGGCCCCAAGAGACCCAGTACTTC
D gene: TRBD2; J gene: TRBJ2-1; clone size: once; V gene: TRBV30; CDR3 protein: CAWSKSGGDNEQFF; CDR3 DNA: TGTGCCTGGAGTAAAAGCGGGGGGGACAATGAGCAGTTCTTC
D gene: -; J gene: TRBJ2-2; clone size: -; V gene: TRBV7-9; CDR3 protein: CASSLSLVGENTGELFF; CDR3 DNA: TGTGCCAGCAGCTTAAGTCTAGTGGGAGAGAACACCGGGGAGCTGTTTTTT
D gene: -; J gene: TRBJ2-7; clone size: few; V gene: TRBV30; CDR3 protein: CAWSDPKGEGSYEQYF; CDR3 DNA: TGTGCCTGGAGTGACCCCAAGGGGGAGGGGTCCTACGAGCAGTACTTC
D gene: -; J gene: TRBJ1-3; clone size: once; V gene: TRBV5-6; CDR3 protein: CASSLGIGSGNTIYF; CDR3 DNA: TGTGCCAGCAGCTTGGGAATCGGCTCTGGAAACACCATATATTTT
D gene: -; J gene: TRBJ2-3; clone size: once; V gene: TRBV12-5; CDR3 protein: CASGLSSGRTDTQYF; CDR3 DNA: TGTGCTAGTGGTTTAAGTAGCGGACGCACAGATACGCAGTATTTT
D gene: -; J gene: TRBJ2-7; clone size: -; V gene: TRBV18; CDR3 protein: CASSPLASPPHEQYF; CDR3 DNA: TGTGCCAGCTCACCATTAGCCTCTCCTCCCCACGAGCAGTACTTC
D gene: TRBD2; J gene: TRBJ2-2; clone size: -; V gene: TRBV19; CDR3 protein: CASSPPLAGGTGELFF; CDR3 DNA: TGTGCCAGTAGTCCCCCACTAGCGGGAGGGACCGGGGAGCTGTTTTTT
D gene: TRBD1; J gene: TRBJ2-7; clone size: once; V gene: TRBV27; CDR3 protein: CASSSDRGESYEQYF; CDR3 DNA: TGTGCCAGCAGTTCGGACAGGGGAGAATCCTACGAGCAGTACTTC
D gene: -; J gene: TRBJ1-2; clone size: -; V gene: TRBV29-1; CDR3 protein: CSVEDFRIRGVKGYTF; CDR3 DNA: TGCAGCGTTGAAGATTTTCGGATCAGGGGTGTAAAAGGCTACACCTTC
D gene: -; J gene: TRBJ2-2; clone size: once; V gene: TRBV28; CDR3 protein: CASSLSGTDTGELFF; CDR3 DNA: TGTGCCAGCAGTTTATCAGGGACTGACACCGGGGAGCTGTTTTTT
D gene: TRBD2; J gene: TRBJ2-5; clone size: few; V gene: TRBV30; CDR3 protein: CAWSFPGGPETQYF; CDR3 DNA: TGTGCCTGGAGTTTTCCGGGGGGGCCGGAGACCCAGTACTTC
D gene: -; J gene: TRBJ1-2; clone size: -; V gene: TRBV28; CDR3 protein: CASSPGTHYGYTF; CDR3 DNA: TGTGCCAGCAGCCCCGGGACACACTATGGCTACACCTTC
D gene: TRBD2; J gene: TRBJ2-1; clone size: -; V gene: TRBV10-1; CDR3 protein: CASSLGRGSIGNEQFF; CDR3 DNA: TGCGCCAGCAGCCTGGGGAGGGGTTCAATAGGAAATGAGCAGTTCTTC
D gene: TRBD1; J gene: TRBJ1-5; clone size: few; V gene: TRBV6-1; CDR3 protein: CASSWDRDSNQPQHF; CDR3 DNA: TGTGCCAGCAGTTGGGACAGGGACAGCAATCAGCCCCAGCATTTT
D gene: TRBD1; J gene: TRBJ1-5; clone size: -; V gene: TRBV19; CDR3 protein: CASSDRGLNDQPQHF; CDR3 DNA: TGTGCCAGCTCGGACAGGGGGCTAAACGATCAGCCCCAGCATTTT
D gene: TRBD1; J gene: TRBJ1-5; clone size: -; V gene: TRBV19; CDR3 protein: CASSPGRGPNQPQHF; CDR3 DNA: TGTGCCAGTAGCCCCGGAAGGGGGCCCAATCAGCCCCAGCATTTT